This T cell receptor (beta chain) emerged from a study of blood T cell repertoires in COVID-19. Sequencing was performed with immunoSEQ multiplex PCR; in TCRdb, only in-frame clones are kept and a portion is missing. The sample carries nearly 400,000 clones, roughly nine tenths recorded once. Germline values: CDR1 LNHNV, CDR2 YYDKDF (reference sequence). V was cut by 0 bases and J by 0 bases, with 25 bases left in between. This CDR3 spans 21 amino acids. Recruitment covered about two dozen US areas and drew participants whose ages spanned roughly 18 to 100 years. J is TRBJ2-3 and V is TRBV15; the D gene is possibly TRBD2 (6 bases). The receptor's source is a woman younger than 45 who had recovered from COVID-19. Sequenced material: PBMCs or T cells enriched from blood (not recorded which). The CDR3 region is CATSRDSGVGSWESSTDTQYF. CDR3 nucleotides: TGTGCCACCAGCAGAGATTCCGGCGTCGGGAGTTGGGAGTCTAGCACAGATACGCAGTATTTT.